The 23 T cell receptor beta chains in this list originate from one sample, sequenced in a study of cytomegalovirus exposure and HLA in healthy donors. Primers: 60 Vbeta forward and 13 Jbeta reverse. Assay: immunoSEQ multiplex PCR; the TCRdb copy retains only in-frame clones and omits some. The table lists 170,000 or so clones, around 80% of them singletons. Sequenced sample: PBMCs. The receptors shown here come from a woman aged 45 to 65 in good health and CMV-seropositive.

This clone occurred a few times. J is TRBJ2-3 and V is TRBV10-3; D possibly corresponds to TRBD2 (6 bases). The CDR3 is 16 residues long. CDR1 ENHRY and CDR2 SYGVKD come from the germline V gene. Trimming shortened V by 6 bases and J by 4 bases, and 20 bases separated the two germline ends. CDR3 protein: CAISLRDSPEADTQYF. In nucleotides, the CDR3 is TGTGCCATCAGCCTTCGGGACTCCCCAGAGGCAGATACGCAGTATTTT.

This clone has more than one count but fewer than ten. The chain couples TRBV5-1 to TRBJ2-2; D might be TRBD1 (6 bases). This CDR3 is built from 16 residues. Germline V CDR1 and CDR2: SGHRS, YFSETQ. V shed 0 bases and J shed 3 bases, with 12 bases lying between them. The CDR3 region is CASSLEGGAYTGELFF. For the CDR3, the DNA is TGCGCCAGCAGCTTGGAAGGGGGAGCTTACACCGGGGAGCTGTTTTTT.

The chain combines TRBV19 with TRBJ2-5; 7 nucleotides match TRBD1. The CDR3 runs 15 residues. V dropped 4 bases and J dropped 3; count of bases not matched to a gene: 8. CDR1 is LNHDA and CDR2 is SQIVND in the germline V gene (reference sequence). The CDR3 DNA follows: TGTGCCAGTAGTACCAACCCCGACAGGGAAGAGACCCAGTACTTC. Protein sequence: CASSTNPDREETQYF. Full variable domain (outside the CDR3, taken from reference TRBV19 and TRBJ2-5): DGGITQSPKYLFRKEGQNVTLSCEQNLNHDAMYWYRQDPGQGLRLIYYSQIVNDFQKGDIAEGYSVSREKKESFPLTVTSAQKNPTAFYLCASSTNPDREETQYFGPGTRLLVL.

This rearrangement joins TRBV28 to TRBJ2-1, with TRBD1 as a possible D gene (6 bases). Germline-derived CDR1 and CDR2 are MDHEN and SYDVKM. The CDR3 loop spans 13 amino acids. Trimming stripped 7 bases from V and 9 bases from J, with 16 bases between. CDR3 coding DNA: TGTGCCAGCAAGACAGGTGGGCGGCTTGAGCAGTTCTTC. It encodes CASKTGGRLEQFF.

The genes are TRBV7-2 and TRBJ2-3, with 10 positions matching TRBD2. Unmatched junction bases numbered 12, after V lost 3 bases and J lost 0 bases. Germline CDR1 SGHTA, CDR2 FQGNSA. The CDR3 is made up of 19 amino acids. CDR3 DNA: TGTGCCAGCAGCTTCTCTAGCGGGGGTCACGTATCTAGCACAGATACGCAGTATTTT. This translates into CASSFSSGGHVSSTDTQYF.

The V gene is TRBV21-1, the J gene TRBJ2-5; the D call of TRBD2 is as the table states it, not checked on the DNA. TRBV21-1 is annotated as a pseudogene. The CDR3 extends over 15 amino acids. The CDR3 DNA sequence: TGTGCCAGCAGCTCATGGGGGGGATTGGGAGAGACCCAGTACTTC. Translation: CASSSWGGLGETQYF.

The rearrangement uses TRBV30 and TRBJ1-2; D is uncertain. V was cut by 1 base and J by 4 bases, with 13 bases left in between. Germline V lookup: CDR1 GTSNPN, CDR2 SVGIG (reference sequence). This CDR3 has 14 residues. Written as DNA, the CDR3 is TGTGCCTGGAGTGACATTTCCGTCCCCTATGGCTACACCTTC. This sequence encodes CAWSDISVPYGYTF.

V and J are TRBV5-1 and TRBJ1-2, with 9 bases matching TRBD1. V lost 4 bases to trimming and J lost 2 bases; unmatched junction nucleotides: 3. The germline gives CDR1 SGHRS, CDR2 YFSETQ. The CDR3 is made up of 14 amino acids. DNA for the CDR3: TGCGCCAGCAGCGACGGGACAGGGAACTATGGCTACACCTTC. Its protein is CASSDGTGNYGYTF.

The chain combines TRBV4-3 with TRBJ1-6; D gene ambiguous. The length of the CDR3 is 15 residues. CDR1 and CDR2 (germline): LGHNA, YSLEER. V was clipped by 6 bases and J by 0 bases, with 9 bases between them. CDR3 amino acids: CASRAGSSYNSPLHF. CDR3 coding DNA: TGCGCCAGCAGGGCGGGGAGCTCCTATAATTCACCCCTCCACTTT.

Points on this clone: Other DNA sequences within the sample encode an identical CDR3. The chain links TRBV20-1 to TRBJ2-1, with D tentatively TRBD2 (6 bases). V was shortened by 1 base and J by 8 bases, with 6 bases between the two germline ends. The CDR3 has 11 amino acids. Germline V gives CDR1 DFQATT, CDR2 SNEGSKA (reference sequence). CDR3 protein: CSARAGDEQFF. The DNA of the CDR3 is TGCAGTGCTAGAGCGGGGGATGAGCAGTTCTTC.

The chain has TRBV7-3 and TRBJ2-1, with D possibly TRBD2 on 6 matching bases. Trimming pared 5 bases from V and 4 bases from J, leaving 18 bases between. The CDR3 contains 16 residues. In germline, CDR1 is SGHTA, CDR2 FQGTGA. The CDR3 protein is CASSLRTGGAYNEQFF. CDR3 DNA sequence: TGTGCCAGCAGCCTGAGAACCGGGGGAGCTTACAATGAGCAGTTCTTC.

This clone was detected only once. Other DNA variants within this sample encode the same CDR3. The CDR3: CASSVGQGTDTQYF. The CDR3 DNA is TGTGCCAGCAGCGTAGGACAGGGAACAGATACGCAGTATTTT. The chain carries TRBV9 and TRBJ2-3; TRBD1 matches at 7 bases. V was pared by 0 bases and J by 3 bases, with 1 base of the junction left unmatched. The CDR3 is 14 residues long. CDR1 and CDR2 (germline): SGDLS, YYNGEE.

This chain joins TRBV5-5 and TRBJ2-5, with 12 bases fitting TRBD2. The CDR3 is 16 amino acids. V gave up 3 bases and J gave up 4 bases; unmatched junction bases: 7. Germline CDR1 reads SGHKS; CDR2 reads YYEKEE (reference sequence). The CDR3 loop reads CASSSSGRGKGETQYF. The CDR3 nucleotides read TGTGCCAGCAGCTCTAGCGGGAGGGGTAAGGGAGAGACCCAGTACTTC.

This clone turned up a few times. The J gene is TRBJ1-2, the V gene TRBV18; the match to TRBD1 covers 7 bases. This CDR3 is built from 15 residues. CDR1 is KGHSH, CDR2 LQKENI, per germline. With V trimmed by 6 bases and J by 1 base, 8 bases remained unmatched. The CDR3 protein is CASSPGWDSNYGYTF. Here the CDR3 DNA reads TGTGCCAGCTCCCCTGGTTGGGACAGTAACTATGGCTACACCTTC.

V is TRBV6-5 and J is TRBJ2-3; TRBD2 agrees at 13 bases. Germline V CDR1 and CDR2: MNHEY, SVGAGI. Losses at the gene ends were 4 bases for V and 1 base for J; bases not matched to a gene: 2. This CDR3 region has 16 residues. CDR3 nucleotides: TGTGCCAGCAGTTTCGGACTAGCGGGGGGCACAGATACGCAGTATTTT. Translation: CASSFGLAGGTDTQYF.

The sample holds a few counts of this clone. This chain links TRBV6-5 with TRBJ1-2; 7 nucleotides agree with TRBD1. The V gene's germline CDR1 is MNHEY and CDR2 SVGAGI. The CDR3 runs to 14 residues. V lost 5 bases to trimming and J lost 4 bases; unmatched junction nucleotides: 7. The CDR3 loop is CASSEGGAAYGYTF. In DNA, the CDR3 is TGTGCCAGCAGTGAAGGGGGCGCGGCCTATGGCTACACCTTC.

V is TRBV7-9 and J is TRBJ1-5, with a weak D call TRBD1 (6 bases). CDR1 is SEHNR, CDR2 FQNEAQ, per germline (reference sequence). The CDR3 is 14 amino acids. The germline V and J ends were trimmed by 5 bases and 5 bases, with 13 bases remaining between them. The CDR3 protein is CASSADSDHQPQHF. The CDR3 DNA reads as TGTGCCAGCAGCGCGGACAGCGATCATCAGCCCCAGCATTTT.

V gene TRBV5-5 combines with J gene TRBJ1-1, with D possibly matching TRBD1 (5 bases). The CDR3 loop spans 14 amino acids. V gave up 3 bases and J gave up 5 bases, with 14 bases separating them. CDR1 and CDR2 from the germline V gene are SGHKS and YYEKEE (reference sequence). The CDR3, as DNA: TGTGCCAGCAGCTCGACAGTCGCTCTAACTGAAGCTTTCTTT. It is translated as CASSSTVALTEAFF.

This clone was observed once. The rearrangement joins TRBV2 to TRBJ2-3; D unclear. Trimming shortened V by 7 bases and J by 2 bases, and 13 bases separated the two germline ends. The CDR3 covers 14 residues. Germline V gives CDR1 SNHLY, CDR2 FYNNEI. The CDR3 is CASKATLNTDTQYF. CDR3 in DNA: TGTGCCAGCAAGGCGACATTAAACACAGATACGCAGTATTTT. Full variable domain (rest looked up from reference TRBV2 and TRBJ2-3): EPEVTQTPSHQVTQMGQEVILRCVPISNHLYFYWYRQILGQKVEFLVSFYNNEISEKSEIFDDQFSVERPDGSNFTLKIRSTKLEDSAMYFCASKATLNTDTQYFGPGTRLTVL.

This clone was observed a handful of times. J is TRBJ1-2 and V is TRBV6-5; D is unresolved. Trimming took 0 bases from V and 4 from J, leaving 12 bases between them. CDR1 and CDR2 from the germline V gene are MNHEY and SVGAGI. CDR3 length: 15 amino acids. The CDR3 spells CASSYSPIPGYGYTF. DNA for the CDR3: TGTGCCAGCAGTTACTCTCCCATCCCCGGCTATGGCTACACCTTC.

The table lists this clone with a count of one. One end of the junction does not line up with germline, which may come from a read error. In nucleotides, the CDR3 is TGTGCCAGCAGTTTCCGGGCCCGGGCAAGAACGTCTGGGGCCAACGGCCTGACTTTC. As protein: CASSFRARARTSGANGLTF. The chain uses TRBV27 and TRBJ2-6; the D gene is possibly TRBD1 (5 bases). CDR1 is MNHEY, CDR2 SMNVEV, per germline (reference sequence). The CDR3 extends over 19 amino acids. The whole variable domain, filled in from reference TRBV27 and TRBJ2-6, reads EAQVTQNPRYLITVTGKKLTVTCSQNMNHEYMSWYRQDPGLGLRQIYYSMNVEVTDKGDVPEGYKVSRKEKRNFPLILESPSPNQTSLYFCASSFRARARTSGANGLTFGAGSRLTVL.

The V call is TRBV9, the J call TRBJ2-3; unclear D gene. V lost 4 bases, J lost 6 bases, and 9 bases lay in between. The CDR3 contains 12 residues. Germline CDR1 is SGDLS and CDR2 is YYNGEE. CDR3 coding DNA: TGTGCCAGCAGCCCCTCGCGGGATACGCAGTATTTT. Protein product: CASSPSRDTQYF. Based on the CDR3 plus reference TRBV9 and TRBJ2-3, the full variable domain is DSGVTQTPKHLITATGQRVTLRCSPRSGDLSVYWYQQSLDQGLQFLIQYYNGEERAKGNILERFSAQQFPDLHSELNLSSLELGDSALYFCASSPSRDTQYFGPGTRLTVL.

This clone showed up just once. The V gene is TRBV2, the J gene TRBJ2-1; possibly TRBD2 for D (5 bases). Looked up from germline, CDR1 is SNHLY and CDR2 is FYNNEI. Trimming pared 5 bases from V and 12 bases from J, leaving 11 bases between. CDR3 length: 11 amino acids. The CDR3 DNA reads TGTGCCAGCAGTCCACGTGAGGGGCAGTTCTTC. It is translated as CASSPREGQFF.